The 18 T cell receptor beta chains below all came from one sample that was sequenced in a study of blood T cell repertoires in COVID-19. Using immunoSEQ multiplex PCR, the repertoire was profiled, and TCRdb retains in-frame clones only, with some absent. The sample lists hundreds of thousands of clones, around nine tenths occurring once. Sequencing was performed on PBMCs or T cells enriched from blood (not recorded which). Receptor source: a woman in her thirties or forties who had recovered from COVID-19.

This clone was counted once. The chain is built from TRBV2 and TRBJ2-1, with TRBD1 identical over 12 bases. Germline trimming cut 6 bases from V and 5 bases from J; bases unmatched to any gene: 5. Germline-derived CDR1 and CDR2 are SNHLY and FYNNEI. This CDR3 comprises 15 residues. The CDR3, as DNA: TGTGCCAGCAGGGGGACAGGGGGCAAGAACAATGAGCAGTTCTTC. It yields the protein CASRGTGGKNNEQFF. The complete variable domain, with remaining parts taken from reference TRBV2 and TRBJ2-1, reads EPEVTQTPSHQVTQMGQEVILRCVPISNHLYFYWYRQILGQKVEFLVSFYNNEISEKSEIFDDQFSVERPDGSNFTLKIRSTKLEDSAMYFCASRGTGGKNNEQFFGPGTRLTVL.

This clone was seen a single time. The chain employs TRBV5-1 and TRBJ1-2; tentative D call: TRBD1 (5 bases). The CDR3 runs to 14 residues. V lost 3 bases, J lost 7 bases, and 16 bases lay in between. Germline lookup yields CDR1 SGHRS and CDR2 YFSETQ. Written as DNA, the CDR3 is TGCGCCAGCAGCTCGGAGGGGCTCCGACTTGGCTACACCTTC. It is translated as CASSSEGLRLGYTF.

The rearrangement links TRBV4-2 to TRBJ1-2, with D possibly matching TRBD1 (5 bases). V was pared by 1 base and J by 1 base, with 10 bases between. CDR3 size: 15 residues. Germline V gives CDR1 LGHNA, CDR2 YNFKEQ. CDR3 DNA: TGTGCCAGCAGCCAAGCGGGGGATCATAACTATGGCTACACCTTC. Amino acids: CASSQAGDHNYGYTF.

This clone was seen only a few times. This chain links TRBV21-1 with TRBJ2-7; the D call in the table, TRBD1, was not verified against the DNA. TRBV21-1 counts as a pseudogene. This CDR3 is 14 amino acids long. The CDR3 region has the DNA TGTGCCAGCAGCAAAGGCAAGGGGAAACCCGAGCAGTACTTC. Encoded protein: CASSKGKGKPEQYF.

This clone was picked up a small number of times. V usage is TRBV10-1 and J usage is TRBJ2-2, with 11 bases aligning to TRBD2. V was pared by 3 bases and J by 2 bases, with 2 bases of the junction left unmatched. This CDR3 has 16 amino acids. Germline CDR1 and CDR2: WNHNN and SYGVQD (reference sequence). The CDR3 DNA reads TGCGCCAGCAGTGACGGACTAGCGGGTAACACCGGGGAGCTGTTTTTT. This translates into CASSDGLAGNTGELFF.

This chain joins TRBV6-2 or TRBV6-3 and TRBJ2-3, with 9 bases that match TRBD2. CDR3 length: 17 amino acids. Losses at the gene ends were 4 bases for V and 5 bases for J; bases not matched to a gene: 13. The germline V gene has CDR1 MNHEY and CDR2 SVGEGT. The DNA of the CDR3 is TGTGCCAGCAGTTTGGGGGGATTAGCGGGAGCCAGAGATACGCAGTATTTT. Translating it yields CASSLGGLAGARDTQYF.

This clone has only a few counts. The chain is built from TRBV6-2 or TRBV6-3 and TRBJ2-5, with 9 bases matching TRBD2. Germline V CDR1 and CDR2: MNHEY, SVGEGT. The V gene end was trimmed by 4 bases and the J gene end by 6 bases; junction bases not matched to a gene: 9. The CDR3 spans 15 residues. The CDR3 sequence: CASSSSAGGQKTQYF. The CDR3 nucleotides are TGTGCCAGCAGTTCATCAGCGGGAGGTCAAAAGACCCAGTACTTC.

V and J are TRBV28 and TRBJ2-2; 7 bases are a match to TRBD1. Per the germline V gene, CDR1 is MDHEN and CDR2 is SYDVKM. J was trimmed by 6 bases and V by 1 base; bases with no gene match: 14. CDR3 length: 18 residues. CDR3 sequence: CASSLSVTLDRAAGELFF. DNA for the CDR3: TGTGCCAGCAGTTTATCCGTGACCCTCGACAGGGCCGCCGGGGAGCTGTTTTTT.

This chain links TRBV19 with TRBJ2-5; a weak D match, TRBD2 (5 bases). CDR1 LNHDA and CDR2 SQIVND come from the germline V gene (reference sequence). The germline V and J ends were trimmed by 4 bases and 3 bases, with 12 bases remaining between them. The CDR3 loop spans 14 amino acids. DNA for the CDR3: TGTGCCAGTAGTACCCGGACTGCCGAAGAGACCCAGTACTTC. Amino acids: CASSTRTAEETQYF. Looking up the rest from reference TRBV19 and TRBJ2-5 gives the full variable domain: DGGITQSPKYLFRKEGQNVTLSCEQNLNHDAMYWYRQDPGQGLRLIYYSQIVNDFQKGDIAEGYSVSREKKESFPLTVTSAQKNPTAFYLCASSTRTAEETQYFGPGTRLLVL.

This sequence joins TRBV28 and TRBJ1-5; D is uncertain. This CDR3 is 13 amino acids long. Germline V gene data show CDR1 as MDHEN and CDR2 as SYDVKM. Between the trimmed V and J ends, which lost 4 bases and 6 bases, there was a span of 10 bases. This CDR3 reads CASSSGLIQPQHF. The CDR3 DNA reads TGTGCCAGCAGTTCAGGACTTATTCAGCCCCAGCATTTT.

Ten or more counts support this clone. J is TRBJ1-2 and V is TRBV4-3; D uncertain. In germline, CDR1 is LGHNA, CDR2 YSLEER. Trimming shortened V by 4 bases and J by 9 bases, and 12 bases separated the two germline ends. The CDR3 is made up of 12 amino acids. Written as DNA, the CDR3 is TGCGCCAGCAGCCGAGGCGACGGGAGCTACACCTTC. Its translation: CASSRGDGSYTF.

The chain combines TRBV14 with TRBJ1-1; tentative D call: TRBD1 (6 bases). V was pared by 4 bases and J by 1 base, with 7 bases between. Germline CDR1 is SGHDN and CDR2 is FVKESK. CDR3 length equals 13 residues. Written as DNA, the CDR3 is TGTGCCAGCAGCCCGACAGGGAACACTGAAGCTTTCTTT. It encodes CASSPTGNTEAFF.

The chain has TRBV6-1 and TRBJ2-1; 15 nucleotides align to TRBD2. With 0 bases clipped from V and 7 bases from J, the junction kept 1 base outside the gene matches. CDR1 is MNHNS and CDR2 is SASEGT in the germline V gene. The CDR3 has 16 residues. The CDR3 DNA reads as TGTGCCAGCAGTGAAGCCGGGACTAGCGGGAGGAATGAGCAGTTCTTC. Translation: CASSEAGTSGRNEQFF.

CDR3 DNA: TGTGCCAGCAGCTTAGTCACGGGAGGGCCGAGGGATACGCAGTATTTT. Translated: CASSLVTGGPRDTQYF. The chain uses TRBV7-9 and TRBJ2-3; TRBD2 agrees at 8 bases. CDR1 and CDR2 from the germline V gene are SEHNR and FQNEAQ (reference sequence). The CDR3 consists of 16 residues. V lost 1 base to trimming and J lost 6 bases; unmatched junction nucleotides: 9.

The V call is TRBV18, the J call TRBJ2-7, with TRBD2 identical over 12 bases. The CDR3 runs 17 residues. Germline loops: CDR1 KGHSH, CDR2 LQKENI. Trimming took 3 bases from V and 0 from J; bases not matched to a gene: 6. CDR3 DNA sequence: TGTGCCAGCTCACCGGGACTAGCGGGCCTGCTCTCCTACGAGCAGTACTTC. It codes for CASSPGLAGLLSYEQYF.

The chain combines TRBV4-3 with TRBJ2-3; a possible D gene is TRBD2 (6 bases). Germline-derived CDR1 and CDR2 are LGHNA and YSLEER. Deletions cut 4 bases from V and 5 bases from J, with 22 bases between. The CDR3 extends over 17 amino acids. The CDR3 DNA is TGCGCCAGCAGCCCCAGACGGGACTTAGCCCCACAAGATACGCAGTATTTT. It specifies CASSPRRDLAPQDTQYF.

The chain has TRBV5-1 and TRBJ2-2, with 7 bases identical to TRBD1. The V and J ends lost 3 bases and 0 bases, in that order; junction bases with no gene match: 5. CDR1 SGHRS and CDR2 YFSETQ come from the germline V gene. The length of the CDR3 is 16 residues. The CDR3 sequence: CASSSQGVPNTGELFF. CDR3 nucleotides: TGCGCCAGCAGCTCGCAGGGGGTTCCGAACACCGGGGAGCTGTTTTTT.

J is TRBJ1-5 and V is TRBV19, with 10 bases identical to TRBD1. V dropped 3 bases and J dropped 0; count of bases not matched to a gene: 5. This CDR3 spans 17 amino acids. The germline CDR1 and CDR2 sequences are LNHDA and SQIVND (reference sequence). CDR3 DNA sequence: TGTGCCAGTAGTATGAGGGACAGGGGTATTAGCAATCAGCCCCAGCATTTT. It is translated as CASSMRDRGISNQPQHF. The variable domain in full, with the rest retrieved from reference TRBV19 and TRBJ1-5, is DGGITQSPKYLFRKEGQNVTLSCEQNLNHDAMYWYRQDPGQGLRLIYYSQIVNDFQKGDIAEGYSVSREKKESFPLTVTSAQKNPTAFYLCASSMRDRGISNQPQHFGDGTRLSIL.